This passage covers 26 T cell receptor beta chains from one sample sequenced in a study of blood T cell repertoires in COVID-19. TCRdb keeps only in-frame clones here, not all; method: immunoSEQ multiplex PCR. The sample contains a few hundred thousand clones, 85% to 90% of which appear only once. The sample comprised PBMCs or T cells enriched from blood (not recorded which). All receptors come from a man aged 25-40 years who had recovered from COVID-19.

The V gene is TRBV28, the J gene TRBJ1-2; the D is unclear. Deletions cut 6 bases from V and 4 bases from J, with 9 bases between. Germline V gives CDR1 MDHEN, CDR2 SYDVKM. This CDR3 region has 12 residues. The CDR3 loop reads CASSPLGYGYTF. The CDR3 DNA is TGTGCCAGCAGCCCCCTCGGCTATGGCTACACCTTC.

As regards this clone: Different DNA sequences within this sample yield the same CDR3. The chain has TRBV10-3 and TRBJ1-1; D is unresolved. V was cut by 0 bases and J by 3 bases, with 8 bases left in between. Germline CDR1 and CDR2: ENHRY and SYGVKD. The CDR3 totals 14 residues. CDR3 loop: CAISESPGDTEAFF. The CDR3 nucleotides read TGTGCCATCAGTGAGTCGCCCGGGGACACTGAAGCTTTCTTT.

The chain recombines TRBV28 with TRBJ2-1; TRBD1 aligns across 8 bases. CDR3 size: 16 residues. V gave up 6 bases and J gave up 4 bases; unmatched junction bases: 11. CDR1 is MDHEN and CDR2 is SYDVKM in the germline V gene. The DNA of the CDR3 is TGTGCCAGCAGCCGCCCCGGGACAGGTTGGTACAATGAGCAGTTCTTC. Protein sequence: CASSRPGTGWYNEQFF.

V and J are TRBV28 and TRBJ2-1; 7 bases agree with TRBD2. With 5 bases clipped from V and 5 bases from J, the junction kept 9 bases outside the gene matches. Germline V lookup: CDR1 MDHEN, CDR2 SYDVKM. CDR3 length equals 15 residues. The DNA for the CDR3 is TGTGCCAGCAGTCCACAGCGGGAACCTAACAATGAGCAGTTCTTC. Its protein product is CASSPQREPNNEQFF.

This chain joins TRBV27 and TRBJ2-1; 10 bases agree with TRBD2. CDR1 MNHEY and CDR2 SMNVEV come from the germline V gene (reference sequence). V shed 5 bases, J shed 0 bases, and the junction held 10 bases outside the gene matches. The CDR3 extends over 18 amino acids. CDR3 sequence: CASSPLSGRALSYNEQFF. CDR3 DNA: TGTGCCAGCAGTCCACTAAGCGGGAGGGCCCTCTCCTACAATGAGCAGTTCTTC.

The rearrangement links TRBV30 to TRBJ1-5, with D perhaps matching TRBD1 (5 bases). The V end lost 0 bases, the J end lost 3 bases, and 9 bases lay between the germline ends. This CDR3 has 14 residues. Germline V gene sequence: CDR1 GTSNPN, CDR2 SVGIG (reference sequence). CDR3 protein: CAWSVRQLNQPQHF. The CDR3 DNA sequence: TGTGCCTGGAGTGTACGACAGCTCAATCAGCCCCAGCATTTT.

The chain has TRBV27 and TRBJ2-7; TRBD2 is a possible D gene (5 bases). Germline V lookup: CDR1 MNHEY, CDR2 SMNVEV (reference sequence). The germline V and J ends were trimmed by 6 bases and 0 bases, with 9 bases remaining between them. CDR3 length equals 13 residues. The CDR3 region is CASRDLSSYEQYF. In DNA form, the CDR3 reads TGTGCCAGCAGGGACTTAAGCTCCTACGAGCAGTACTTC.

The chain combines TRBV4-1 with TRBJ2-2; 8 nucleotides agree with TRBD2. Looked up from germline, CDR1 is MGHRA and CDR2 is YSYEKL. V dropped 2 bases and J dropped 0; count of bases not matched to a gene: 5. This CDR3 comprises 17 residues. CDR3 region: CASSQTAAGANTGELFF. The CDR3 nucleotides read TGCGCCAGCAGCCAAACTGCAGCGGGAGCGAACACCGGGGAGCTGTTTTTT.

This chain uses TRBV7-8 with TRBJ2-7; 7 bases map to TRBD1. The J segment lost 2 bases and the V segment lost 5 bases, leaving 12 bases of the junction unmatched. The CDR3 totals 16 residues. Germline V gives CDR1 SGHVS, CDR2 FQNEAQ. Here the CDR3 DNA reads TGTGCCAGCAGCCGAGGACAGGCCCTAACCCCCTACGAGCAGTACTTC. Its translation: CASSRGQALTPYEQYF.

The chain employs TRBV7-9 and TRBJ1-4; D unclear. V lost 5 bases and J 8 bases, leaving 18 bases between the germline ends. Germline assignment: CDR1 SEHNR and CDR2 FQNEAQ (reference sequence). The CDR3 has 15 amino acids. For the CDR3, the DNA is TGTGCCAGCAGCGGCCGGACGGCCCGGGGAGAAAAACTGTTTTTT. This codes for CASSGRTARGEKLFF. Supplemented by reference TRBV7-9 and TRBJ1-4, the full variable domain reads DTGVSQNPRHKITKRGQNVTFRCDPISEHNRLYWYRQTLGQGPEFLTYFQNEAQLEKSRLLSDRFSAERPKGSFSTLEIQRTEQGDSAMYLCASSGRTARGEKLFFGSGTQLSVL.

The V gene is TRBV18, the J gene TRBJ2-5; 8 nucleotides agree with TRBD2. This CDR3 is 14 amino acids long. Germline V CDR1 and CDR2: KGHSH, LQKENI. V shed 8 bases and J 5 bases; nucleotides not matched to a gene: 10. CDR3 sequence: CASLPRSGSETQYF. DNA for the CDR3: TGTGCCAGCCTCCCGAGGAGCGGGAGTGAGACCCAGTACTTC. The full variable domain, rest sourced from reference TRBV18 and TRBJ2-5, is NAGVMQNPRHLVRRRGQEARLRCSPMKGHSHVYWYRQLPEEGLKFMVYLQKENIIDESGMPKERFSAEFPKEGPSILRIQQVVRGDSAAYFCASLPRSGSETQYFGPGTRLLVL.

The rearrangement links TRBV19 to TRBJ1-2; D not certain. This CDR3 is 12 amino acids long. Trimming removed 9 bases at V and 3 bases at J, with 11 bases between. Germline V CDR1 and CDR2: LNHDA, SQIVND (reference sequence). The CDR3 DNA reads TGTGCCAGCTCCCCCGGGGACTATGGCTACACCTTC. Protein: CASSPGDYGYTF.

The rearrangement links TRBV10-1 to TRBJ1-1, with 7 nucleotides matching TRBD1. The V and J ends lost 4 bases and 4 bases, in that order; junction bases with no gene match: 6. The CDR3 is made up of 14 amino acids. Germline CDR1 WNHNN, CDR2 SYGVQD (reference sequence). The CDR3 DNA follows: TGCGCCAGCAGTGCCGACAGGGTGGCCACTGAAGCTTTCTTT. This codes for CASSADRVATEAFF.

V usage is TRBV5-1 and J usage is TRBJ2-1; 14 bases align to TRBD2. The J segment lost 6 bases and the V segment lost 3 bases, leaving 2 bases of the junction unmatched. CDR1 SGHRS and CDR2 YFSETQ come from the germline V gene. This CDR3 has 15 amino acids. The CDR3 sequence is CASSWGTSGSNEQFF. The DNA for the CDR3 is TGCGCCAGCAGCTGGGGGACTAGCGGGAGCAATGAGCAGTTCTTC.

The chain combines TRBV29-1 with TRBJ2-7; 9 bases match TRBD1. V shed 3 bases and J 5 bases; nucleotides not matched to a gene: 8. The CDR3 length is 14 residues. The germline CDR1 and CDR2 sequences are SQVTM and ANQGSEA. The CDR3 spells CSVEGQGATDEQYF. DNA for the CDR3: TGCAGCGTTGAGGGACAGGGTGCTACCGACGAGCAGTACTTC.

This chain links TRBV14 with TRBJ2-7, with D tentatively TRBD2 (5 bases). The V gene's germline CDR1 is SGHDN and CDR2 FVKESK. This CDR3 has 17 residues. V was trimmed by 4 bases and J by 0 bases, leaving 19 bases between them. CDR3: CASSPQKALGPSYEQYF. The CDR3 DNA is TGTGCCAGCAGCCCACAAAAGGCACTAGGGCCCTCCTACGAGCAGTACTTC. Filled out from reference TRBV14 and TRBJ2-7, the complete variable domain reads EAGVTQFPSHSVIEKGQTVTLRCDPISGHDNLYWYRRVMGKEIKFLLHFVKESKQDESGMPNNRFLAERTGGTYSTLKVQPAELEDSGVYFCASSPQKALGPSYEQYFGPGTRLTVT.

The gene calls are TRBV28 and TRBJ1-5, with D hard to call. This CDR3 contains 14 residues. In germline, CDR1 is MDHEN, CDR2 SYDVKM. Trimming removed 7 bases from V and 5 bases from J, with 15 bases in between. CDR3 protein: CASTRESPYQPQHF. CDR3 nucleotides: TGTGCCAGCACGCGGGAGTCTCCCTATCAGCCCCAGCATTTT.

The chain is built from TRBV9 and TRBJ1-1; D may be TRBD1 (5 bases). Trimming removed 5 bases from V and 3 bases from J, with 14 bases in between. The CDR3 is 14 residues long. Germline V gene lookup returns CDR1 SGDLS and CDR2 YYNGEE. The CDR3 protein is CASSSRAVDTEAFF. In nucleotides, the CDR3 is TGTGCCAGCAGTTCCAGGGCGGTGGACACTGAAGCTTTCTTT.

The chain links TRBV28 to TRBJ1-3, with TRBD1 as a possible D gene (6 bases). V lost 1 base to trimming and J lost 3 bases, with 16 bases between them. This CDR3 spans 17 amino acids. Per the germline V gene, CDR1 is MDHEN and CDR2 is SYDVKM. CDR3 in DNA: TGTGCCAGCAGTTTATCGGGCAGGGGAGTGGATGGAAACACCATATATTTT. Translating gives CASSLSGRGVDGNTIYF.

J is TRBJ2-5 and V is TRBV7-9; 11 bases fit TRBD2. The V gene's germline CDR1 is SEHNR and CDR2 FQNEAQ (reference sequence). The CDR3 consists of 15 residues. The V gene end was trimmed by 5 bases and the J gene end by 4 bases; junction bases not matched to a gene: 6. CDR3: CASSAPGLAGETQYF. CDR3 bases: TGTGCCAGCAGCGCCCCAGGACTAGCGGGAGAGACCCAGTACTTC.

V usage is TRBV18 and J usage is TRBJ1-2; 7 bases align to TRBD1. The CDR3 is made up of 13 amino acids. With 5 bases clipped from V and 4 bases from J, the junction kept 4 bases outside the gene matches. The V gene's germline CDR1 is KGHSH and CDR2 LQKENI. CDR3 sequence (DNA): TGTGCCAGCTCAGGGGACAGCTCCTATGGCTACACCTTC. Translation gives CASSGDSSYGYTF.

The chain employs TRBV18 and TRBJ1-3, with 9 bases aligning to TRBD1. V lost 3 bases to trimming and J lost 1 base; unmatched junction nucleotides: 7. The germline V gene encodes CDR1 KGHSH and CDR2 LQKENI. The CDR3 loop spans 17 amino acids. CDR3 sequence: CASSPGGTGRSGNTIYF. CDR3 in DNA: TGTGCCAGCTCACCCGGTGGGACAGGGAGGTCTGGAAACACCATATATTTT.

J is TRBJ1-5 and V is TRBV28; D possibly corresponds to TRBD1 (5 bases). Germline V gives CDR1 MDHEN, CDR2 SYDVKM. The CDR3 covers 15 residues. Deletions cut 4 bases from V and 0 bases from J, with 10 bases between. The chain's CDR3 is CASSSGQISNQPQHF. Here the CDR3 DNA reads TGTGCCAGCAGTTCAGGACAAATTAGCAATCAGCCCCAGCATTTT.

This chain's CDR3 is CSVGQGLNYGYTF. DNA of the CDR3: TGCAGCGTAGGACAGGGACTAAACTATGGCTACACCTTC. The chain combines TRBV29-1 with TRBJ1-2, with 8 bases fitting TRBD1. The CDR3 has 13 amino acids. V lost 6 bases, J lost 2 bases, and 5 bases stayed unmatched. Germline CDR1 SQVTM, CDR2 ANQGSEA.

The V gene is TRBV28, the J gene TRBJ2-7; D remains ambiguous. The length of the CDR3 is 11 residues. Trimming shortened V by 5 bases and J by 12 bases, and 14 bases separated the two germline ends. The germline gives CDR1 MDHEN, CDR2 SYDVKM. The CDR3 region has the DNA TGTGCCAGCAGTGGGCCAGAACTGCGGTACTTC. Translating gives CASSGPELRYF. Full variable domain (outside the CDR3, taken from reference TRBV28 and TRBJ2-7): DVKVTQSSRYLVKRTGEKVFLECVQDMDHENMFWYRQDPGLGLRLIYFSYDVKMKEKGDIPEGYSVSREKKERFSLILESASTNQTSMYLCASSGPELRYFGPGTRLTVT.

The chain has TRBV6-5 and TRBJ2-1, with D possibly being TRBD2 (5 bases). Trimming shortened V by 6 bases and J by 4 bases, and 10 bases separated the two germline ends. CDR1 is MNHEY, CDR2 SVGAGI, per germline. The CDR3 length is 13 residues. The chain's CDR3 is CASSRSVYNEQFF. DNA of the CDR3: TGTGCCAGCAGCCGTAGCGTTTACAATGAGCAGTTCTTC.